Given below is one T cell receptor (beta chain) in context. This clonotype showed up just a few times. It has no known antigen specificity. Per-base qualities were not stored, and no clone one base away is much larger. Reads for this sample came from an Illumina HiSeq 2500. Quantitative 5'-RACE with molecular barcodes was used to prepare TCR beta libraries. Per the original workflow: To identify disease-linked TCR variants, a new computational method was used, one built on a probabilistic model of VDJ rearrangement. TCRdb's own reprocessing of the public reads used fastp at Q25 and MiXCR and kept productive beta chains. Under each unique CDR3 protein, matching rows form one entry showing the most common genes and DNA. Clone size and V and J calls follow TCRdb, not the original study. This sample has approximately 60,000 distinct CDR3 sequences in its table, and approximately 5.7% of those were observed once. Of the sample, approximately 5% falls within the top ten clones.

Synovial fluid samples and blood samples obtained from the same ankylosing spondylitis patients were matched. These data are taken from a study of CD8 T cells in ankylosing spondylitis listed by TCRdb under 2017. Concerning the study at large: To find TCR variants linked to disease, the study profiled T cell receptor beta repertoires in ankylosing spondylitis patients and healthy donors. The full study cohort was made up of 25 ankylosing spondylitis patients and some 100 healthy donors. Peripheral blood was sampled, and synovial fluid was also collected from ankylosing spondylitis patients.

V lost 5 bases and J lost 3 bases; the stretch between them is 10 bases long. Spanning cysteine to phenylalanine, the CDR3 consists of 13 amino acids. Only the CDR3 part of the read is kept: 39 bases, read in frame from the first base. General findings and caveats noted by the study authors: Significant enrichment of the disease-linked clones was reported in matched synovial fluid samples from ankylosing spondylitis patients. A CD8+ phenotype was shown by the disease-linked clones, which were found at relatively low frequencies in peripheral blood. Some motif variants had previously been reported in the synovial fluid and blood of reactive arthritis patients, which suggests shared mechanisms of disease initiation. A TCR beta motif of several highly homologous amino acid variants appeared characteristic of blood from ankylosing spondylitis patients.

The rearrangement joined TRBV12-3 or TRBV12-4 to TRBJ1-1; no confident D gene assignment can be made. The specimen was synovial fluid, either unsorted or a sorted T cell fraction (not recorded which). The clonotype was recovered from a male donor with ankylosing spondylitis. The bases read TGTGCCAGCAGTCGGACCGTCGACACTGAAGCTTTCTTT. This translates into CASSRTVDTEAFF.